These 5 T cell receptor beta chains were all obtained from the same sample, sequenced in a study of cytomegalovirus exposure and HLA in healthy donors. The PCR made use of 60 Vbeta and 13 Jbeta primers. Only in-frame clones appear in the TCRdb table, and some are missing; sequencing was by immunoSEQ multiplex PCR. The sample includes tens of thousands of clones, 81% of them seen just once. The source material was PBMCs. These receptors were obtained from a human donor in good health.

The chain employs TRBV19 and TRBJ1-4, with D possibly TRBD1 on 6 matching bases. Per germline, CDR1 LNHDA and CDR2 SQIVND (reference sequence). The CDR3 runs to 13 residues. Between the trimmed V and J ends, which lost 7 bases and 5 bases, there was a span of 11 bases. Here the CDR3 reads CASTRTENEKLFF. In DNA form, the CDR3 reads TGTGCCAGTACGCGGACAGAGAATGAAAAACTGTTTTTT.

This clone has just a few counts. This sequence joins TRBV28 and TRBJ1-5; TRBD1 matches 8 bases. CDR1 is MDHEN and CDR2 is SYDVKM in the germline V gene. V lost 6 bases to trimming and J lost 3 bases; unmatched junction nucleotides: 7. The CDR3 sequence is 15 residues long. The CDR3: CASRMPGGLNQPQHF. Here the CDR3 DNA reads TGTGCCAGCAGAATGCCAGGGGGCCTCAATCAGCCCCAGCATTTT.

CDR3 sequence: CASSGGQGGLEQYF. CDR3 bases: TGCGCCAGCAGTGGTGGACAGGGGGGACTCGAGCAGTACTTC. V usage is TRBV10-1 and J usage is TRBJ2-5, with 10 bases identical to TRBD1. With the DNA end fitting TRBJ2-7 better, the J assignment may be wrong. There are 14 residues in the CDR3. Germline V gives CDR1 WNHNN, CDR2 SYGVQD (reference sequence).

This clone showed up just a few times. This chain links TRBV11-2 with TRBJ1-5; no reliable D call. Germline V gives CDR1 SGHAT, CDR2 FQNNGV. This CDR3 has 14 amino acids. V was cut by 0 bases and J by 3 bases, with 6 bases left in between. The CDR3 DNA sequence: TGTGCCAGCAGCTTAGACAGTCCCAATCAGCCCCAGCATTTT. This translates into CASSLDSPNQPQHF.

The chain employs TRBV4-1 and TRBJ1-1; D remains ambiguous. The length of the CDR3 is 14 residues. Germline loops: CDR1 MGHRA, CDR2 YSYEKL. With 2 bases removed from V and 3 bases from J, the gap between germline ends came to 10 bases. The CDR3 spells CASSQPKSDTEAFF. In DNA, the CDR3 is TGCGCCAGCAGCCAACCGAAGTCAGACACTGAAGCTTTCTTT.